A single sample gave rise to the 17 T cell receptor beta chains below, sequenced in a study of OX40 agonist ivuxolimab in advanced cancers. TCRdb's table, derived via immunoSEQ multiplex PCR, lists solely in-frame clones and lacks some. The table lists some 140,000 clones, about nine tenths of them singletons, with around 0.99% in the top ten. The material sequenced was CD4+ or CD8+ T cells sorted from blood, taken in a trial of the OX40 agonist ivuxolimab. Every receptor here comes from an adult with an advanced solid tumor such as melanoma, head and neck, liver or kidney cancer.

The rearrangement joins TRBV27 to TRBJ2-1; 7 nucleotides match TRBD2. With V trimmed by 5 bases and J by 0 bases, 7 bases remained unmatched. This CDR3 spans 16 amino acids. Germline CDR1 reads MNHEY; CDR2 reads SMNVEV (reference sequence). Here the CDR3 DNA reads TGTGCCAGCAGTATACTAGGCGGGAGCTCCTACAATGAGCAGTTCTTC. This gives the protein CASSILGGSSYNEQFF.

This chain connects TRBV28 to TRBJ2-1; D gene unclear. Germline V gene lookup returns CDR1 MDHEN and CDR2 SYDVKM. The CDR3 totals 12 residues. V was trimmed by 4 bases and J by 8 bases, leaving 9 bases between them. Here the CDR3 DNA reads TGTGCCAGCAGTTCTAAAGCCCATGAGCAGTTCTTC. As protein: CASSSKAHEQFF.

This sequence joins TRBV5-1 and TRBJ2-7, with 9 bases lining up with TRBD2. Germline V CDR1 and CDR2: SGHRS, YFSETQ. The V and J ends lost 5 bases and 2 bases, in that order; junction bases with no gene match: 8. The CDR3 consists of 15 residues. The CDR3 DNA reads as TGCGCCAGCAGAACACGGACTAGCGCGACCTACGAGCAGTACTTC. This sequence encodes CASRTRTSATYEQYF. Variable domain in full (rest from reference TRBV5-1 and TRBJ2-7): KAGVTQTPRYLIKTRGQQVTLSCSPISGHRSVSWYQQTPGQGLQFLFEYFSETQRNKGNFPGRFSGRQFSNSRSEMNVSTLELGDSALYLCASRTRTSATYEQYFGPGTRLTVT.

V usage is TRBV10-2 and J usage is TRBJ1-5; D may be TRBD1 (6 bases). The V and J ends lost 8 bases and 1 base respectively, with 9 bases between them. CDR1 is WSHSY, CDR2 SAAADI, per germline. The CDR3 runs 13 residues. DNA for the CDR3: TGCGCCAGCCGGGACACAAGCAATCAGCCCCAGCATTTT. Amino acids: CASRDTSNQPQHF.

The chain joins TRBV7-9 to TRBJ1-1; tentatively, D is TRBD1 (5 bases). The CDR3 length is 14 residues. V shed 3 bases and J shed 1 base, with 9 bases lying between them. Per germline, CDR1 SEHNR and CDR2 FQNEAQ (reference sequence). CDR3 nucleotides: TGTGCCAGCAGCTTGGTCCAGGGGAACACTGAAGCTTTCTTT. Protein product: CASSLVQGNTEAFF.

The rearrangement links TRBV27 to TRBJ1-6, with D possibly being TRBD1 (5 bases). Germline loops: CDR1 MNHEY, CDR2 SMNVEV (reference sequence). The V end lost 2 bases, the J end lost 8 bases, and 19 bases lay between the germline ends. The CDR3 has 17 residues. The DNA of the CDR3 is TGTGCCAGCAGTTTACAGTGGGGTTTGGGGACCTATTCACCCCTCCACTTT. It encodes CASSLQWGLGTYSPLHF.

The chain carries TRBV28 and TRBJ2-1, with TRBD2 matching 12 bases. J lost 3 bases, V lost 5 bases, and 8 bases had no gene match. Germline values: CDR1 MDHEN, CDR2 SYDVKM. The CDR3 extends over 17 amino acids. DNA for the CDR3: TGTGCCAGCAGTACTAGCGGGAGGTCGGACCTCTACAATGAGCAGTTCTTC. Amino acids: CASSTSGRSDLYNEQFF.

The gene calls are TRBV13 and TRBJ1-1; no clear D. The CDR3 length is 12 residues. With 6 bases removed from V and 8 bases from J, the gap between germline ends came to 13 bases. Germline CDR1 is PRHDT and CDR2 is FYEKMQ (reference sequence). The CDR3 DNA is TGTGCCAGCAGTTTACCTCGGGTAGAAGCTTTCTTT. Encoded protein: CASSLPRVEAFF.

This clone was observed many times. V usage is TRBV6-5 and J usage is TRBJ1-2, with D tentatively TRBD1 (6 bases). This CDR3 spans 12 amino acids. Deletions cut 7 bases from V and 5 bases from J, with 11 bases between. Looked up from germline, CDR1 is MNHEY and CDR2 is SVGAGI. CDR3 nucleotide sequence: TGTGCCAGCAAACAGGGCGATTATGGCTACACCTTC. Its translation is CASKQGDYGYTF.

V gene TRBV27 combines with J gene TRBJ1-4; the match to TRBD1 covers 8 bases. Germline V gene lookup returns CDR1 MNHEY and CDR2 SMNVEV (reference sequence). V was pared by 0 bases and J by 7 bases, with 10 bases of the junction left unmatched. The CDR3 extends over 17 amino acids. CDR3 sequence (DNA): TGTGCCAGCAGTTTATCCGACCGGACAGGGAAGGTTGAAAAACTGTTTTTT. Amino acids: CASSLSDRTGKVEKLFF. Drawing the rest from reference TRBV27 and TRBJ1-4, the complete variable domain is EAQVTQNPRYLITVTGKKLTVTCSQNMNHEYMSWYRQDPGLGLRQIYYSMNVEVTDKGDVPEGYKVSRKEKRNFPLILESPSPNQTSLYFCASSLSDRTGKVEKLFFGSGTQLSVL.

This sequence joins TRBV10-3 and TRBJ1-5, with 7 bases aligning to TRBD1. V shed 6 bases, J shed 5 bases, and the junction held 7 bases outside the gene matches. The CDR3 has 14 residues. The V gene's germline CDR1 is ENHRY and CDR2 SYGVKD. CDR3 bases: TGTGCCATCAGCCTTACAGGGGTAGATCAGCCCCAGCATTTT. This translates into CAISLTGVDQPQHF.

CDR3 sequence reads: CASSLDGGAHYGYTF. The CDR3 bases are TGCGCCAGCAGCTTGGACGGGGGAGCGCACTATGGCTACACCTTC. The J gene is TRBJ1-2, the V gene TRBV5-1, with D tentatively TRBD1 (5 bases). V was cut by 0 bases and J by 3 bases, with 12 bases left in between. The CDR3 has 15 residues. Germline loops: CDR1 SGHRS, CDR2 YFSETQ.

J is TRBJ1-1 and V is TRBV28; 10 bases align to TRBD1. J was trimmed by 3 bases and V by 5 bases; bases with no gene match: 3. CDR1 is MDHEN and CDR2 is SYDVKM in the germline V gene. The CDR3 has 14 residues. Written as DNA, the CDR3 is TGTGCCAGCAGTCCGGGACAGGGGTACACTGAAGCTTTCTTT. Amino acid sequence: CASSPGQGYTEAFF.

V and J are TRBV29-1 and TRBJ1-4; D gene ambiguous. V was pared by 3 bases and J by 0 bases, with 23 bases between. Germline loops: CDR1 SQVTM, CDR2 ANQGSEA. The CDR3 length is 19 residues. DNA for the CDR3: TGCAGCGTTGACGCGGCCCTCCGGGTTAGGTCGTCAACTAATGAAAAACTGTTTTTT. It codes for CSVDAALRVRSSTNEKLFF. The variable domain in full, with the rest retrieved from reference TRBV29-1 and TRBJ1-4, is SAVISQKPSRDICQRGTSLTIQCQVDSQVTMMFWYRQQPGQSLTLIATANQGSEATYESGFVIDKFPISRPNLTFSTLTVSNMSPEDSSIYLCSVDAALRVRSSTNEKLFFGSGTQLSVL.

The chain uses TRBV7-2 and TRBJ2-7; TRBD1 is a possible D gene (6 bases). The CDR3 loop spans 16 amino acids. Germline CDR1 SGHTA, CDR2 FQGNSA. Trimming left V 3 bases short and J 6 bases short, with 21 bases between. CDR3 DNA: TGTGCCAGCAGCTTTAGGTGGGACACCCTAGGGAGCGAGCAGTACTTC. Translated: CASSFRWDTLGSEQYF.

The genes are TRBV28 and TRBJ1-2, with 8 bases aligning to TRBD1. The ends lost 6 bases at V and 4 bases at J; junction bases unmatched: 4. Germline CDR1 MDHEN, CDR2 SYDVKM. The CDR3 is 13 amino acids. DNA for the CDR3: TGTGCCAGCAGCTCAGGGGGCGCCTATGGCTACACCTTC. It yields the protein CASSSGGAYGYTF.

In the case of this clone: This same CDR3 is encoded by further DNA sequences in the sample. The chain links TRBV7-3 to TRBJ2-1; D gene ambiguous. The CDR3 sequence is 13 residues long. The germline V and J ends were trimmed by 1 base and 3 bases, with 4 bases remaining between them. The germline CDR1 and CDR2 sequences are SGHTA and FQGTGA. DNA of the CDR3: TGTGCCAGCAGCTTAAGTCACTACAATGAGCAGTTCTTC. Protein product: CASSLSHYNEQFF.